These 2 T cell receptor beta chains were sequenced from one sample in a study of response to subunit inactivated influenza vaccine. TCRdb fed the RT-PCR reads into MiXCR, producing one record per CDR3 protein. This table holds just under 550,000 distinct CDR3 sequences, around 25% found once. Another study also made use of these data, one on T cells expressing NK-cell markers. That investigation notes: What made the TCR beta cDNA was 5'RACE template switching with UMIs.

The starting material was CD4+ T cells sorted from PBMCs, obtained approximately 12 days after vaccination. Receptor source: a man aged 45-60 years who received an inactivated influenza vaccine.

This clonotype was detected a few times. This chain joins TRBV5-6 and TRBJ2-1; D not certain. The CDR3 length is 16 residues. Looked up from germline, CDR1 is SGHDT and CDR2 is YYEEEE. The V gene lost 2 bases and the J gene lost 3 bases, with 15 bases spanning the gap. The CDR3 loop reads CASSLTVSSVYNEQFF. The DNA for the CDR3 is TGTGCCAGCAGCTTAACGGTTTCCTCTGTCTACAATGAGCAGTTCTTC. The full variable domain, in which reference TRBV5-6 and TRBJ2-1 provide the parts outside the CDR3, is DAGVTQSPTHLIKTRGQQVTLRCSPKSGHDTVSWYQQALGQGPQFIFQYYEEEERQRGNFPDRFSGHQFPNYSSELNVNALLLGDSALYLCASSLTVSSVYNEQFFGPGTRLTVL.

There are a few counts of this clonotype. J is TRBJ2-3 and V is TRBV5-6, with TRBD2 matching over 7 bases. V was clipped by 4 bases and J by 2 bases; unmatched bases: 7. This CDR3 contains 15 residues. Germline CDR1 is SGHDT and CDR2 is YYEEEE. Here the CDR3 DNA reads TGTGCCAGCAGCGACCAGCGGGGATTCACAGATACGCAGTATTTT. Amino acid sequence: CASSDQRGFTDTQYF.